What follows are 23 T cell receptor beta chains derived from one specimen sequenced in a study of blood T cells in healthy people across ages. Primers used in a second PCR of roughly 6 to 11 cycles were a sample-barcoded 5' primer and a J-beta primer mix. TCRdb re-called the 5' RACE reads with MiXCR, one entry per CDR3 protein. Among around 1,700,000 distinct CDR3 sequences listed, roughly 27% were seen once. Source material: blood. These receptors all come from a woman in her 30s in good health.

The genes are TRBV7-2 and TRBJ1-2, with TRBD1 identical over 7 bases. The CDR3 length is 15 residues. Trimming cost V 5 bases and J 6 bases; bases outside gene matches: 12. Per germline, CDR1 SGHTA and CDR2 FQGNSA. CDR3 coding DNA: TGTGCCAGCAGCATCCTTCAGGGGGAAGGCCATGGCTACACCTTC. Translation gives CASSILQGEGHGYTF.

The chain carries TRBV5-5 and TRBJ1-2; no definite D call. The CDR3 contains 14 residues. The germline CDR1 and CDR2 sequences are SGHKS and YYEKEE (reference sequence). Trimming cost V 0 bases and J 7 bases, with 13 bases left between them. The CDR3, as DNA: TGTGCCAGCAGCTTGGTCCAGCTAGGAGCTGGCTACACCTTC. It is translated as CASSLVQLGAGYTF. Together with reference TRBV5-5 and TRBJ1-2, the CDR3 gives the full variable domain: DAGVTQSPTHLIKTRGQQVTLRCSPISGHKSVSWYQQVLGQGPQFIFQYYEKEERGRGNFPDRFSARQFPNYSSELNVNALLLGDSALYLCASSLVQLGAGYTFGSGTRLTVV.

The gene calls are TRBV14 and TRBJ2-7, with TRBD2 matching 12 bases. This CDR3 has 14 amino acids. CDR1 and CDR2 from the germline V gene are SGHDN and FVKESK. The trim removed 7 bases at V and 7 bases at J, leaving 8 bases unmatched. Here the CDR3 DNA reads TGTGCCAGCACCGAGACTAGCGGGAGCAATGAGCAGTACTTC. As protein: CASTETSGSNEQYF.

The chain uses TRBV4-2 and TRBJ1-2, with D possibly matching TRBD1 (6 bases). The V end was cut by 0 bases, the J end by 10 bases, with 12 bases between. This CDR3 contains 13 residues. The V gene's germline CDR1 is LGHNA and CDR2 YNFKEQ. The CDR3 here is CASSQDRGLIYTF. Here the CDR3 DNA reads TGTGCCAGCAGCCAAGACCGGGGGCTGATCTACACCTTC.

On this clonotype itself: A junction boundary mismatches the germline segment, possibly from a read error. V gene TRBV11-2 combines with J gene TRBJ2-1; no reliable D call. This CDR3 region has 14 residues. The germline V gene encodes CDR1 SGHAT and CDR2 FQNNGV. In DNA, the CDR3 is TGTGCCGGCAGCCCCCTGACAAGGTTGGTTGAGCAGTTCTTC. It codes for CAGSPLTRLVEQFF.

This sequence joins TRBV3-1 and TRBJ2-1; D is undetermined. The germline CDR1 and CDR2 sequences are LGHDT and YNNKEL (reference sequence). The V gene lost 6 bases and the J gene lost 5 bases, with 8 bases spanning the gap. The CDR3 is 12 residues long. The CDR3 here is CASRRNNNEQFF. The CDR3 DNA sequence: TGTGCCAGCAGACGGAACAACAATGAGCAGTTCTTC.

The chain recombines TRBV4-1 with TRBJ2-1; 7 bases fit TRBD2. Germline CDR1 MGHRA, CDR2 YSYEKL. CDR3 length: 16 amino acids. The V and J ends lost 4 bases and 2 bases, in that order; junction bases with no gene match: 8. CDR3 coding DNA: TGCGCCAGCAGCCCTGGGAGGGTAGCCGCCTACAATGAGCAGTTCTTC. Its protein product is CASSPGRVAAYNEQFF.

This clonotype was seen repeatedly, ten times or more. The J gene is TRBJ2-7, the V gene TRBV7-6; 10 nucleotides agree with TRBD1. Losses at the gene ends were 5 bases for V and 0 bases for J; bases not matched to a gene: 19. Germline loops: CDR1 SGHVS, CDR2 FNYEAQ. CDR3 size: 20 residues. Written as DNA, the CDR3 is TGTGCCAGCAGCATTCAGAACTGGGGACAGGGGCGATTCCTCTCCTACGAGCAGTACTTC. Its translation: CASSIQNWGQGRFLSYEQYF.

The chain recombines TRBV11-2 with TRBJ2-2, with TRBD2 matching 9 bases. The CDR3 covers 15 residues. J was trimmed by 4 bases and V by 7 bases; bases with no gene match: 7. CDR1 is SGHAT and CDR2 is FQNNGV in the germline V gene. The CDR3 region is CASTQAGGSTGELFF. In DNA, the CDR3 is TGTGCCAGCACTCAAGCGGGAGGATCCACCGGGGAGCTGTTTTTT. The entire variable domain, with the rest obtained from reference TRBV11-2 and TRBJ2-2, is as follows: EAGVAQSPRYKIIEKRQSVAFWCNPISGHATLYWYQQILGQGPKLLIQFQNNGVVDDSQLPKDRFSAERLKGVDSTLKIQPAKLEDSAVYLCASTQAGGSTGELFFGEGSRLTVL.

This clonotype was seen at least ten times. The CDR3 protein is CASTRGGALAYEQYF. DNA for the CDR3: TGTGCCAGCACCCGCGGGGGGGCCTTAGCGTACGAGCAGTACTTC. The chain joins TRBV6-5 to TRBJ2-7; the match to TRBD2 covers 9 bases. Trimming at V came to 7 bases and at J to 4 bases, leaving 11 bases not matched to a gene. CDR1 MNHEY and CDR2 SVGAGI come from the germline V gene. The CDR3 has 15 residues.

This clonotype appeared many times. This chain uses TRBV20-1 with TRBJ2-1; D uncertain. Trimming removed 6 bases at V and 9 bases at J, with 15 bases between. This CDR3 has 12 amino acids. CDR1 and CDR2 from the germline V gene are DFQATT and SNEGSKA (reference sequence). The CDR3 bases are TGCAGTGCCAATCGAGACTTGGTTGAGCAGTTCTTC. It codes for CSANRDLVEQFF.

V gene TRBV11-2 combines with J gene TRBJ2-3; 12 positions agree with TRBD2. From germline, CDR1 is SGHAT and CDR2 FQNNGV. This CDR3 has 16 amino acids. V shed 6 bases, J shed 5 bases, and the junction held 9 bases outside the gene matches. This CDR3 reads CASRPRTSGTGDTQYF. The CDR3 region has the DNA TGTGCCAGCAGACCCCGGACTAGCGGGACGGGAGATACGCAGTATTTT.

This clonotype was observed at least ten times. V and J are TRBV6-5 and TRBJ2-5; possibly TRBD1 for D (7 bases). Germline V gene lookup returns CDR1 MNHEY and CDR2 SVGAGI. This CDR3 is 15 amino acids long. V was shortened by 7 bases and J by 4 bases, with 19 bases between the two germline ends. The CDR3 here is CASTPQGRGAETQYF. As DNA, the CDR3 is TGTGCCAGCACGCCTCAGGGCAGGGGGGCAGAGACCCAGTACTTC.

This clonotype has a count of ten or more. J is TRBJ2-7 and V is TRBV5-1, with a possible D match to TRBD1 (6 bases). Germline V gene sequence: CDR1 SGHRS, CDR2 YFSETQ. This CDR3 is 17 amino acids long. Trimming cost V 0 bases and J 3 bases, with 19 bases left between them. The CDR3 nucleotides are TGCGCCAGCAGCTTGGTCCCACGGCAGGGGTTTAACTACGAGCAGTACTTC. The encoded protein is CASSLVPRQGFNYEQYF.

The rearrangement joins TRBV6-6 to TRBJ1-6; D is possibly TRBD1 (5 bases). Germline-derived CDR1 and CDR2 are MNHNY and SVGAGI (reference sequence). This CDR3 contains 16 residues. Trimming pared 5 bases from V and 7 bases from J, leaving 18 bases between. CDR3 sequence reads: CASSPGGTGLNSPLHF. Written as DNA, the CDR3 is TGTGCCAGCAGTCCCGGAGGGACCGGATTAAATTCACCCCTCCACTTT.

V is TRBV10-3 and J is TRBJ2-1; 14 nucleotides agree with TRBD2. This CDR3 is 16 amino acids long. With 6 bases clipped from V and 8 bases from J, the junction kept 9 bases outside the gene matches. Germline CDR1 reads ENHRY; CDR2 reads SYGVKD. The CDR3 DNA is TGTGCCATCAGGACCGAGACTAGCGGGAGGGGCGATGAGCAGTTCTTC. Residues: CAIRTETSGRGDEQFF.

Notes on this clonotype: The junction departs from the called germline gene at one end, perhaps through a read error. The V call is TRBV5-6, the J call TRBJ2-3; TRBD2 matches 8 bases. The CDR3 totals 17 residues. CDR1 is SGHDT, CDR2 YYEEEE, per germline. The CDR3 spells CAGRPEGWREADDTQYF. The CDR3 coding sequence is TGTGCCGGCAGGCCCGAGGGCTGGCGGGAGGCCGATGATACGCAGTATTTT.

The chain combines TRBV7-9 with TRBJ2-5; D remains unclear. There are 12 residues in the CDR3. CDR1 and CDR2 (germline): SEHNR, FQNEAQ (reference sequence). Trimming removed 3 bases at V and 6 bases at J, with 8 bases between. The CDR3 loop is CASSLPPQTQYF. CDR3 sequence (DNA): TGTGCCAGCAGCTTGCCTCCACAGACCCAGTACTTC. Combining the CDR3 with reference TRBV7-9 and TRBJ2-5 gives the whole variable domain DTGVSQNPRHKITKRGQNVTFRCDPISEHNRLYWYRQTLGQGPEFLTYFQNEAQLEKSRLLSDRFSAERPKGSFSTLEIQRTEQGDSAMYLCASSLPPQTQYFGPGTRLLVL.

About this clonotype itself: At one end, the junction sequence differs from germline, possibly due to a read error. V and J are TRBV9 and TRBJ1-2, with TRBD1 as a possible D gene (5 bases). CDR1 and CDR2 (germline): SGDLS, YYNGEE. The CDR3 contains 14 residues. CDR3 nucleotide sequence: TGTGCCAGCAGCGCCTACGGGACCGGCTATGACTACACCTTC. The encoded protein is CASSAYGTGYDYTF.

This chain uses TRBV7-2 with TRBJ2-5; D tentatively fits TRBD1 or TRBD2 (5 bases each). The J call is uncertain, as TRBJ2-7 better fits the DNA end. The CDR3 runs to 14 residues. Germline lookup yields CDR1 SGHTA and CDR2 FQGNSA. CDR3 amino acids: CASSLVLGTNEQYF. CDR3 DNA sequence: TGTGCCAGCAGCTTAGTGCTGGGGACCAACGAGCAGTACTTC.

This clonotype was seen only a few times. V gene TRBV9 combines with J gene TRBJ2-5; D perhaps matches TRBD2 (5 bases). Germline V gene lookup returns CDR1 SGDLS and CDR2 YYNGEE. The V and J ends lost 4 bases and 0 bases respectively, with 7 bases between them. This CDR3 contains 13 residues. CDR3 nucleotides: TGTGCCAGCAGCCGGGAAAACCAAGAGACCCAGTACTTC. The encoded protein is CASSRENQETQYF.

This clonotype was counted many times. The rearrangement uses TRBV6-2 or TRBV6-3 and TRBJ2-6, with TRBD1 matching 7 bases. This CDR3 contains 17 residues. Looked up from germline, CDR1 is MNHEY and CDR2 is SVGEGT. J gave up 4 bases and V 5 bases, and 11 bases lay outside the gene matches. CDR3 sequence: CASSRRGIPAGANVLTF. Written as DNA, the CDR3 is TGTGCCAGCAGTCGCAGGGGGATACCGGCAGGGGCCAACGTCCTGACTTTC.

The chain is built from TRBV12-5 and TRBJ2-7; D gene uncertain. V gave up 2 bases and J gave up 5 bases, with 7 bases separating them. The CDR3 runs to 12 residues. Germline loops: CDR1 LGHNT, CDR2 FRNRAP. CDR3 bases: TGTGCTAGTGGTTTGACGCGTAACGAGCAGTACTTC. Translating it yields CASGLTRNEQYF. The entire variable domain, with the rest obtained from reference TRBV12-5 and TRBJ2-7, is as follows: DARVTQTPRHKVTEMGQEVTMRCQPILGHNTVFWYRQTMMQGLELLAYFRNRAPLDDSGMPKDRFSAEMPDATLATLKIQPSEPRDSAVYFCASGLTRNEQYFGPGTRLTVT.